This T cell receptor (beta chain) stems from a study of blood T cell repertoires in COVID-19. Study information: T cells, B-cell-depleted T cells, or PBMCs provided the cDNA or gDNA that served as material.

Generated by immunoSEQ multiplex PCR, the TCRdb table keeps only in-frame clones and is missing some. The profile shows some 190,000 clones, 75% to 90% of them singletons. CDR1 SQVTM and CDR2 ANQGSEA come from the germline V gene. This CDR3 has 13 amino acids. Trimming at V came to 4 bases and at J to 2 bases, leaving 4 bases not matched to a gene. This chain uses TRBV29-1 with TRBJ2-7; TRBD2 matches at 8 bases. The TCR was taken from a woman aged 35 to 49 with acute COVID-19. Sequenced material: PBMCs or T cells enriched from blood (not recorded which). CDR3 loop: CSVVGGGPYEQYF. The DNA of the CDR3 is TGCAGCGTTGTCGGGGGGGGACCCTACGAGCAGTACTTC.